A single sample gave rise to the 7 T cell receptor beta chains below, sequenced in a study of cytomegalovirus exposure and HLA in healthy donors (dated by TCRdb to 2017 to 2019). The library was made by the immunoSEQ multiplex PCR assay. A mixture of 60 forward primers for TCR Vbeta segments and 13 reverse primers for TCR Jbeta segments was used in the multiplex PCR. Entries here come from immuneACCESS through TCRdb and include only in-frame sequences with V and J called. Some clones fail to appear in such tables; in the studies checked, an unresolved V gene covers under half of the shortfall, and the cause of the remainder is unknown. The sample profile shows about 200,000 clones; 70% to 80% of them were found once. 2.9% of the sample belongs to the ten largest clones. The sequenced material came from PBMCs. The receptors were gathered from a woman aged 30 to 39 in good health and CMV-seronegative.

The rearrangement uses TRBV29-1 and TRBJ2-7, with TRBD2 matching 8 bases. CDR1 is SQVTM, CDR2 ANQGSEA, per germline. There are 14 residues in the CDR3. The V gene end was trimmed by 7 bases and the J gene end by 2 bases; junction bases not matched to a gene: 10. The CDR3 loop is CSAGSGGYTYEQYF. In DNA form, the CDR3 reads TGCAGCGCCGGCTCGGGGGGGTACACCTACGAGCAGTACTTC.

In DNA, the CDR3 is TGTGCCAGCAGCCGACAGGGTAACACTGAAGCTTTCTTT. Its translation is CASSRQGNTEAFF. The rearrangement uses TRBV13 and TRBJ1-1; 7 nucleotides agree with TRBD1. Germline CDR1 and CDR2: PRHDT and FYEKMQ (reference sequence). The CDR3 is made up of 13 amino acids. V gave up 5 bases and J gave up 2 bases; unmatched junction bases: 2. The whole variable domain, filled in from reference TRBV13 and TRBJ1-1, reads AAGVIQSPRHLIKEKRETATLKCYPIPRHDTVYWYQQGPGQDPQFLISFYEKMQSDKGSIPDRFSAQQFSDYHSELNMSSLELGDSALYFCASSRQGNTEAFFGQGTRLTVV.

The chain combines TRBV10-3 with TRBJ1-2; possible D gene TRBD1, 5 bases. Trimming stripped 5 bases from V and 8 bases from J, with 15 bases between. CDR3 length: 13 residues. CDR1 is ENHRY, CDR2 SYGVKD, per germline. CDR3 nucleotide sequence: TGTGCCATCAGTCGACAGACCCTGGAGGGCTACACCTTC. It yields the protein CAISRQTLEGYTF.

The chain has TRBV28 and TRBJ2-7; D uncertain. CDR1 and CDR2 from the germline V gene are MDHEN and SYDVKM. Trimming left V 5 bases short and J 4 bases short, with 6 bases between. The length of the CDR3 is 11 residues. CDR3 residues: CASSEKYEQYF. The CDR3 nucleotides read TGTGCCAGCAGTGAGAAATACGAGCAGTACTTC. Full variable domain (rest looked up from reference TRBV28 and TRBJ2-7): DVKVTQSSRYLVKRTGEKVFLECVQDMDHENMFWYRQDPGLGLRLIYFSYDVKMKEKGDIPEGYSVSREKKERFSLILESASTNQTSMYLCASSEKYEQYFGPGTRLTVT.

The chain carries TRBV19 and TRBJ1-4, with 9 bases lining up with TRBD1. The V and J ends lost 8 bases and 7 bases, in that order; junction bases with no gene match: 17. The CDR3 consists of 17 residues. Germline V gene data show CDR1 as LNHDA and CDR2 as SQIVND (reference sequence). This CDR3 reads CASSPRDRDGMAEKLFF. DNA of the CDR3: TGTGCCAGTTCCCCCCGGGACAGGGATGGCATGGCTGAAAAACTGTTTTTT.

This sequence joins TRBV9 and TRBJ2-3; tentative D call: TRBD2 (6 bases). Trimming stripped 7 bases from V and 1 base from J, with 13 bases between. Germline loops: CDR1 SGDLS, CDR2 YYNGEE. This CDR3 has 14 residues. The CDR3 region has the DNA TGTGCCAGCGCACGAGGGGAGGGCACAGATACGCAGTATTTT. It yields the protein CASARGEGTDTQYF.

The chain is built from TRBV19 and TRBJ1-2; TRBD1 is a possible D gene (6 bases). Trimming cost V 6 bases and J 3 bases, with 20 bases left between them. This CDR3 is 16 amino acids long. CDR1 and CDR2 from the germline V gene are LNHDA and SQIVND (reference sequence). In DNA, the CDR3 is TGTGCCAGTAGGTATCTCGTTACAGGGTTTGACTATGGCTACACCTTC. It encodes CASRYLVTGFDYGYTF. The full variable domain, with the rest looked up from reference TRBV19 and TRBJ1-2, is DGGITQSPKYLFRKEGQNVTLSCEQNLNHDAMYWYRQDPGQGLRLIYYSQIVNDFQKGDIAEGYSVSREKKESFPLTVTSAQKNPTAFYLCASRYLVTGFDYGYTFGSGTRLTVV.